The 11 T cell receptor beta chains listed next were all sequenced from one sample in a study of blood T cell repertoires in COVID-19. Produced via immunoSEQ multiplex PCR; TCRdb's table is partial and in-frame only. This table holds 180,000 or so clones, approximately 83% found once. Material for sequencing was peripheral blood. The receptors stem from a man in his 60s with acute or convalescent COVID-19.

This clone was recorded only once. This chain links TRBV13 with TRBJ2-7; D uncertain. There are 14 residues in the CDR3. Germline V gene lookup returns CDR1 PRHDT and CDR2 FYEKMQ (reference sequence). Between the trimmed V and J ends, which lost 3 bases and 3 bases, there was a span of 12 bases. The CDR3 reads CASSLSRINYEQYF. The CDR3 DNA reads as TGTGCCAGCAGCTTGTCCAGAATAAACTACGAGCAGTACTTC.

V is TRBV7-9 and J is TRBJ2-1; 7 bases are a match to TRBD1. Germline CDR1 and CDR2: SEHNR and FQNEAQ (reference sequence). Unmatched junction bases numbered 8, after V lost 1 base and J lost 2 bases. The CDR3 consists of 17 residues. CDR3 residues: CASSLGHRGLTYNEQFF. The CDR3 DNA reads as TGTGCCAGCAGCTTAGGGCACAGGGGTTTGACCTACAATGAGCAGTTCTTC.

The chain is built from TRBV30 and TRBJ2-2; TRBD1 is a possible D gene (5 bases). Germline-derived CDR1 and CDR2 are GTSNPN and SVGIG (reference sequence). The V end lost 0 bases, the J end lost 4 bases, and 6 bases lay between the germline ends. This CDR3 has 13 residues. The CDR3 region is CAWSVQATGELFF. CDR3 sequence (DNA): TGTGCCTGGAGTGTACAGGCCACCGGGGAGCTGTTTTTT.

The chain has TRBV9 and TRBJ2-2; TRBD1 is a possible D gene (5 bases). CDR3 size: 16 residues. Trimming removed 3 bases at V and 4 bases at J, with 16 bases between. Germline V gene lookup returns CDR1 SGDLS and CDR2 YYNGEE. DNA for the CDR3: TGTGCCAGCAGCGCACCTCAGGGCACGGGCACCGGGGAGCTGTTTTTT. It is translated as CASSAPQGTGTGELFF.

The gene calls are TRBV7-8 and TRBJ2-1, with 10 bases aligning to TRBD1. Germline CDR1 and CDR2: SGHVS and FQNEAQ. The ends lost 5 bases at V and 8 bases at J; junction bases unmatched: 9. The CDR3 spans 15 residues. The CDR3 loop is CASSKTRDRGHEQFF. The CDR3 DNA reads TGTGCCAGCAGCAAGACCCGGGACAGGGGACATGAGCAGTTCTTC.

V is TRBV18 and J is TRBJ1-1; tentative D call: TRBD1 (5 bases). The V gene lost 0 bases and the J gene lost 0 bases, with 11 bases spanning the gap. Germline CDR1 and CDR2: KGHSH and LQKENI. CDR3 length equals 16 residues. CDR3 sequence: CASSPPGRDVNTEAFF. The CDR3 DNA is TGTGCCAGCTCACCACCGGGCAGGGATGTGAACACTGAAGCTTTCTTT.

The chain links TRBV6-6 to TRBJ2-1; 7 nucleotides agree with TRBD2. V trimming: 7 bases; J trimming: 0 bases; junction bases outside the gene matches: 6. The CDR3 runs to 15 residues. Per germline, CDR1 MNHNY and CDR2 SVGAGI (reference sequence). CDR3 residues: CASTLAASSYNEQFF. The CDR3 bases are TGTGCCAGCACCCTAGCGGCCAGCTCCTACAATGAGCAGTTCTTC.

The chain couples TRBV7-9 to TRBJ1-4; D may be TRBD1 (5 bases). V dropped 2 bases and J dropped 8 bases, with 18 bases sitting between them. Germline-derived CDR1 and CDR2 are SEHNR and FQNEAQ (reference sequence). The CDR3 spans 16 residues. The CDR3 DNA is TGTGCCAGCAGCTTACCTCGGACAAGGTCGCCGGAAAAACTGTTTTTT. The encoded protein is CASSLPRTRSPEKLFF. The full variable domain, completed using reference TRBV7-9 and TRBJ1-4, is DTGVSQNPRHKITKRGQNVTFRCDPISEHNRLYWYRQTLGQGPEFLTYFQNEAQLEKSRLLSDRFSAERPKGSFSTLEIQRTEQGDSAMYLCASSLPRTRSPEKLFFGSGTQLSVL.

V gene TRBV3-1 (or the pseudogene TRBV3-2) combines with J gene TRBJ2-4; perhaps TRBD1 as D (6 bases). This CDR3 is 15 amino acids long. V was pared by 5 bases and J by 4 bases, with 15 bases between. Germline loops: CDR1 LGHDT, CDR2 YNNKEL (reference sequence). Here the CDR3 reads CASSVRGGTKNIQYF. The CDR3 nucleotides read TGTGCCAGCAGCGTAAGAGGGGGTACGAAAAACATTCAGTACTTC.

The rearrangement joins TRBV5-1 to TRBJ2-5, with TRBD2 identical over 7 bases. The CDR3 length is 14 residues. CDR1 is SGHRS, CDR2 YFSETQ, per germline. Trimming took 4 bases from V and 3 from J; bases not matched to a gene: 6. The CDR3 region is CASSDTSAEETQYF. In nucleotides, the CDR3 is TGCGCCAGCAGCGACACTAGCGCCGAAGAGACCCAGTACTTC. Based on the CDR3 plus reference TRBV5-1 and TRBJ2-5, the full variable domain is KAGVTQTPRYLIKTRGQQVTLSCSPISGHRSVSWYQQTPGQGLQFLFEYFSETQRNKGNFPGRFSGRQFSNSRSEMNVSTLELGDSALYLCASSDTSAEETQYFGPGTRLLVL.

The chain employs TRBV7-9 and TRBJ2-1; 9 bases align to TRBD2. The ends lost 1 base at V and 7 bases at J; junction bases unmatched: 5. This CDR3 region has 15 residues. Per the germline V gene, CDR1 is SEHNR and CDR2 is FQNEAQ (reference sequence). The CDR3 here is CASSLVSGRVNEQFF. CDR3 bases: TGTGCCAGCAGCTTAGTTAGCGGGAGAGTAAATGAGCAGTTCTTC.